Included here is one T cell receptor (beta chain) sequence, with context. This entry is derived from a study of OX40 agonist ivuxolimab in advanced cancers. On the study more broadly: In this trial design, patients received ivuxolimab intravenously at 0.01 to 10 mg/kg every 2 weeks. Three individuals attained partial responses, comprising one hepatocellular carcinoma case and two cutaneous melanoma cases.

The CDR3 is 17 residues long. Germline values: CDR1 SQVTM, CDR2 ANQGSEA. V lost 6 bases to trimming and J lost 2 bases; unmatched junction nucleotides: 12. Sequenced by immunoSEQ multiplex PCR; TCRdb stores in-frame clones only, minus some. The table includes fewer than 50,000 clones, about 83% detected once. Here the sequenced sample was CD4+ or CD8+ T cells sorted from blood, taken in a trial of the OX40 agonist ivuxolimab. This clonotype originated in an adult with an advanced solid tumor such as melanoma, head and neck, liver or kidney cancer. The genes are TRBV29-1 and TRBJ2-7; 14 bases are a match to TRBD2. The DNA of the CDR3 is TGCAGCGTATCCGGGACTAGCGGGAGCCTAGCTACCTACGAGCAGTACTTC. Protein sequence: CSVSGTSGSLATYEQYF.